This T cell receptor (beta chain) was recovered during a study of cytomegalovirus exposure and HLA in healthy donors. Researchers ran the PCR with 60 Vbeta and 13 Jbeta primers. TCRdb's copy holds only in-frame clones and misses some; the assay was immunoSEQ multiplex PCR. The top ten hold less than 3% of the sample, which has around 99,000 clones, over 80% seen once. Trimming took 0 bases from V and 8 from J, leaving 7 bases between them. This CDR3 comprises 12 residues. CDR1 and CDR2 (germline): SGHTA, FQGTGA. The sample holds a few counts of this clone. This chain joins TRBV7-3 and TRBJ1-1; the D is unclear. This sequence originates from a young man in good health and CMV-seropositive. The sequenced sample consisted of PBMCs. In DNA form, the CDR3 reads TGTGCCAGCAGCTTAACGGGCAGAGAAGCTTTCTTT. The encoded protein is CASSLTGREAFF. Variable domain in full (rest from reference TRBV7-3 and TRBJ1-1): GAGVSQTPSNKVTEKGKYVELRCDPISGHTALYWYRQSLGQGPEFLIYFQGTGAADDSGLPNDRFFAVRPEGSVSTLKIQRTERGDSAVYLCASSLTGREAFFGQGTRLTVV.